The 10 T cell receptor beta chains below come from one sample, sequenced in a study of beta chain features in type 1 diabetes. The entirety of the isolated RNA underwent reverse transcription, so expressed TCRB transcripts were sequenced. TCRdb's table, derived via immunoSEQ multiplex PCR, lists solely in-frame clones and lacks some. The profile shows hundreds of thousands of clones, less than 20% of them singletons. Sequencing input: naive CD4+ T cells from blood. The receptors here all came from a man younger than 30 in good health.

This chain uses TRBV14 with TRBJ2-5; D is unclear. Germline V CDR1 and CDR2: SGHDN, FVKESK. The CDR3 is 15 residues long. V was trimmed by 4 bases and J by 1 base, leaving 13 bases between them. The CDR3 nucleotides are TGTGCCAGCAGCCCCCCCATGGCTCTCCAAGAGACCCAGTACTTC. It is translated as CASSPPMALQETQYF.

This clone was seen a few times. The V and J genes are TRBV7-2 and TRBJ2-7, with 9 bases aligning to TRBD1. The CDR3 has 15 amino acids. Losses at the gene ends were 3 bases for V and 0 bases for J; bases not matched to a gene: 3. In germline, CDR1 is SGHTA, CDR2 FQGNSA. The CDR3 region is CASSFDRGASYEQYF. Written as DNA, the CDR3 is TGTGCCAGCAGCTTTGACAGGGGGGCCTCCTACGAGCAGTACTTC.

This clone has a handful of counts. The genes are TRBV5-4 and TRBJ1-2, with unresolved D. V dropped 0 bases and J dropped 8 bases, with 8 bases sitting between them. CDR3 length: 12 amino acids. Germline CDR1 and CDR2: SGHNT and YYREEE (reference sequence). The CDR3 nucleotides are TGTGCCAGCAGCTTGGATCGGGTGGGCTACACCTTC. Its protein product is CASSLDRVGYTF. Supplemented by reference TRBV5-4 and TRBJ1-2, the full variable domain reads ETGVTQSPTHLIKTRGQQVTLRCSSQSGHNTVSWYQQALGQGPQFIFQYYREEENGRGNFPPRFSGLQFPNYSSELNVNALELDDSALYLCASSLDRVGYTFGSGTRLTVV.

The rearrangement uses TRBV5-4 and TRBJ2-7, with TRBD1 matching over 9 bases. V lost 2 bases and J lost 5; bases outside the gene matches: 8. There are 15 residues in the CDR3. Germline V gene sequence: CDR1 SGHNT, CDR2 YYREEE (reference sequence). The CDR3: CASSFPGTGSHEQYF. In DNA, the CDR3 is TGTGCCAGCAGCTTCCCCGGGACAGGGAGCCACGAGCAGTACTTC.

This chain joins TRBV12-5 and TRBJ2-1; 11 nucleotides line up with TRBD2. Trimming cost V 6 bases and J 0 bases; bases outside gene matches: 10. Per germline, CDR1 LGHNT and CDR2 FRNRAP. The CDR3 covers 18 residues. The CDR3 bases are TGTGCTAGTGGCCTCGCTAGCGGGGGGACCCGCTCCTACAATGAGCAGTTCTTC. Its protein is CASGLASGGTRSYNEQFF.

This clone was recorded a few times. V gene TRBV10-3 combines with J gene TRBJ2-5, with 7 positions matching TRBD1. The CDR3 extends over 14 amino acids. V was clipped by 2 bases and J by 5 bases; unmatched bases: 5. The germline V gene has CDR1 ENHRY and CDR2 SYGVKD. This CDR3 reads CAISERQGEETQYF. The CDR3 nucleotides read TGTGCCATCAGTGAGCGCCAGGGGGAGGAGACCCAGTACTTC.

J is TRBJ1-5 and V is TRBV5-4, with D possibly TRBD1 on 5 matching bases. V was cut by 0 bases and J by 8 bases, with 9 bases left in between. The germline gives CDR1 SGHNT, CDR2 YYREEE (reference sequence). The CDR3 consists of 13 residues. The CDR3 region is CASSLDWGKPQHF. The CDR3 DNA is TGTGCCAGCAGCTTGGATTGGGGCAAGCCCCAGCATTTT.

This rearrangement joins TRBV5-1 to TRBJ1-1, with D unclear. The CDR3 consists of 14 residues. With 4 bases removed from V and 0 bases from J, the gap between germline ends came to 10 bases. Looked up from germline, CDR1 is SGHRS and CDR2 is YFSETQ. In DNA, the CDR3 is TGCGCCAGCAGCGGCACTGATCTGAACACTGAAGCTTTCTTT. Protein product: CASSGTDLNTEAFF.

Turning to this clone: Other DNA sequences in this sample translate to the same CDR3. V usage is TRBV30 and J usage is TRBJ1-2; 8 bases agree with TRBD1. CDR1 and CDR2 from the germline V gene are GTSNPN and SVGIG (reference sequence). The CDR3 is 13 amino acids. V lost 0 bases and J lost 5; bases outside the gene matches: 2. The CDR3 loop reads CAWSVTGAYGYTF. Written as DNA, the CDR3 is TGTGCCTGGAGTGTGACAGGGGCATATGGCTACACCTTC.

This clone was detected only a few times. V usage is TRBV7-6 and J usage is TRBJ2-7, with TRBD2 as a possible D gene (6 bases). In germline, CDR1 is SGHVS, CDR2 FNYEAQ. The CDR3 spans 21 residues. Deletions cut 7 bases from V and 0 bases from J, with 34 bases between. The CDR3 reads CASTSSRSVSGLEESSYEQYF. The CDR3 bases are TGTGCCAGCACCTCCTCCCGTAGTGTGTCGGGACTCGAAGAGAGCTCCTACGAGCAGTACTTC.